These 24 T cell receptor beta chains were sequenced from one sample in a study of blood T cell repertoires in COVID-19. Libraries were prepared by immunoSEQ multiplex PCR; TCRdb keeps only in-frame clonotypes and omits some of them. Of approximately 280,000 clones listed, around 90% are singletons. Sequenced input: PBMCs or T cells enriched from blood (not recorded which). These receptors came from a woman aged 40 to 55 who had recovered from COVID-19.

The chain employs TRBV28 and TRBJ1-6; possible D gene TRBD1, 6 bases. The CDR3 contains 18 residues. Germline loops: CDR1 MDHEN, CDR2 SYDVKM. Deletions cut 5 bases from V and 9 bases from J, with 26 bases between. The CDR3 bases are TGTGCCAGCAGTCCACCGGGACACACGACTACGGGGAGTTCACCCCTCCACTTT. Residues: CASSPPGHTTTGSSPLHF.

This clone was seen a single time. The chain combines TRBV2 with TRBJ2-7, with D tentatively TRBD2 (6 bases). The V end lost 6 bases, the J end lost 3 bases, and 15 bases lay between the germline ends. The CDR3 runs to 14 residues. Germline V CDR1 and CDR2: SNHLY, FYNNEI. The CDR3 nucleotides read TGTGCCAGCAGGGGGGGACGCCTAAACTACGAGCAGTACTTC. This gives the protein CASRGGRLNYEQYF.

The chain uses TRBV6-5 and TRBJ1-2; a weak D match, TRBD1 (6 bases). There are 13 residues in the CDR3. V shed 6 bases and J shed 9 bases, with 17 bases lying between them. Germline loops: CDR1 MNHEY, CDR2 SVGAGI. The CDR3 coding sequence is TGTGCCAGCAGGGAGGGGAGGGGGGAGAGCTACACCTTC. The encoded protein is CASREGRGESYTF.

The gene calls are TRBV2 and TRBJ2-7; a weak D match, TRBD1 (7 bases). V lost 10 bases and J 2 bases, leaving 18 bases between the germline ends. Germline values: CDR1 SNHLY, CDR2 FYNNEI. The CDR3 runs to 14 residues. Here the CDR3 DNA reads TGTGCCACCCTGGAGTCCAGGGGGGCCTACGAGCAGTACTTC. Its translation: CATLESRGAYEQYF.

J is TRBJ2-1 and V is TRBV24-1; the D gene is possibly TRBD2 (6 bases). The CDR3 length is 15 residues. CDR1 and CDR2 (germline): KGHDR, SFDVKD. V was cut by 4 bases and J by 4 bases, with 13 bases left in between. This CDR3 is CATSESGSFYNEQFF. CDR3 nucleotides: TGTGCCACCAGTGAATCCGGGAGCTTTTACAATGAGCAGTTCTTC.

V is TRBV27 and J is TRBJ1-2, with unresolved D. The germline V and J ends were trimmed by 6 bases and 8 bases, with 16 bases remaining between them. The CDR3 is made up of 13 amino acids. From germline, CDR1 is MNHEY and CDR2 SMNVEV (reference sequence). CDR3 sequence (DNA): TGTGCCAGCAGCAACATGGTTTCACGAGGCTACACCTTC. Protein product: CASSNMVSRGYTF.

This sequence joins TRBV3-1 (or the pseudogene TRBV3-2) and TRBJ2-3; 16 nucleotides align to TRBD2. J lost 2 bases, V lost 4 bases, and 3 bases had no gene match. Germline lookup yields CDR1 LGHDT and CDR2 YNNKEL (reference sequence). This CDR3 spans 17 amino acids. The DNA of the CDR3 is TGTGCCAGCAGCCCAGGGACTAGCGGGAGGGACACAGATACGCAGTATTTT. Translated, it gives CASSPGTSGRDTDTQYF.

The chain has TRBV11-3 and TRBJ2-1; 10 bases match TRBD2. V shed 1 base and J 8 bases; nucleotides not matched to a gene: 5. Germline CDR1 is SGHNT and CDR2 is YENEEA. This CDR3 is built from 15 residues. CDR3 nucleotides: TGTGCCAGCAGCTTAGGGAGACTAGCGGGCCATGAGCAGTTCTTC. This codes for CASSLGRLAGHEQFF.

V and J are TRBV10-3 and TRBJ2-1; 8 bases align to TRBD2. V was pared by 8 bases and J by 7 bases, with 13 bases of the junction left unmatched. Looked up from germline, CDR1 is ENHRY and CDR2 is SYGVKD. This CDR3 contains 15 residues. The CDR3 DNA follows: TGTGCCATCTACGGGGGAGCGGGAGACGTAAATGAGCAGTTCTTC. Translated: CAIYGGAGDVNEQFF.

The chain links TRBV5-1 to TRBJ1-3; a possible D gene is TRBD1 (5 bases). This CDR3 region has 14 residues. CDR1 and CDR2 from the germline V gene are SGHRS and YFSETQ. V shed 2 bases and J shed 8 bases, with 14 bases lying between them. The CDR3 sequence: CASSLGQKGDTIYF. CDR3 bases: TGCGCCAGCAGCTTAGGGCAGAAAGGGGACACCATATATTTT.

The rearrangement links TRBV27 to TRBJ2-5, with TRBD1 matching over 9 bases. The CDR3 consists of 15 residues. Trimming took 5 bases from V and 5 from J; bases not matched to a gene: 9. Looked up from germline, CDR1 is MNHEY and CDR2 is SMNVEV (reference sequence). Here the CDR3 DNA reads TGTGCCAGCAGTCTCAACAGGGGGCGCGCGGAGACCCAGTACTTC. Translated, it gives CASSLNRGRAETQYF.

The V and J genes are TRBV7-2 and TRBJ2-7; D ambiguous. Trimming took 1 base from V and 0 from J, leaving 10 bases between them. Germline lookup yields CDR1 SGHTA and CDR2 FQGNSA. The CDR3 runs 15 residues. The CDR3 coding sequence is TGTGCCAGCAGCTTAGTCGCTCACAGCTCCTACGAGCAGTACTTC. It yields the protein CASSLVAHSSYEQYF.

Only one count was recorded for this clone. The rearrangement links TRBV11-1 to TRBJ2-1; 11 positions match TRBD2. From germline, CDR1 is SGHAT and CDR2 FQDESV (reference sequence). The CDR3 spans 15 residues. With 5 bases clipped from V and 3 bases from J, the junction kept 3 bases outside the gene matches. CDR3 nucleotides: TGTGCCAGCAGCACCGGGACTAGCGGCTACAATGAGCAGTTCTTC. Protein product: CASSTGTSGYNEQFF.

This chain connects TRBV5-1 to TRBJ2-5, with D possibly TRBD2 on 6 matching bases. Trimming pared 4 bases from V and 3 bases from J, leaving 19 bases between. The germline V gene encodes CDR1 SGHRS and CDR2 YFSETQ. The CDR3 extends over 16 amino acids. The CDR3 DNA sequence: TGCGCCAGCAGCCGGACACTAGCAGCAAGGGAAGAGACCCAGTACTTC. The encoded protein is CASSRTLAAREETQYF.

The CDR3, as DNA: TGTGCCAGCAGACCACCGGACAGGGGCCTGGGCGAGCAGTACTTC. Translated: CASRPPDRGLGEQYF. The rearrangement links TRBV27 to TRBJ2-7; TRBD1 matches 9 bases. The CDR3 sequence is 15 residues long. Germline V lookup: CDR1 MNHEY, CDR2 SMNVEV (reference sequence). With 6 bases clipped from V and 6 bases from J, the junction kept 12 bases outside the gene matches.

This sequence joins TRBV29-1 and TRBJ2-7; TRBD2 matches at 10 bases. The CDR3 sequence is 20 residues long. Germline V gene data show CDR1 as SQVTM and CDR2 as ANQGSEA. With V trimmed by 6 bases and J by 2 bases, 25 bases remained unmatched. As DNA, the CDR3 is TGCAGCGTCAAGCCCCAGGGGGGAGAGAGCGGGAGGGGATTGACCTACGAGCAGTACTTC. It codes for CSVKPQGGESGRGLTYEQYF.

This chain links TRBV27 with TRBJ1-2; 7 bases map to TRBD1. Germline V gene lookup returns CDR1 MNHEY and CDR2 SMNVEV (reference sequence). The CDR3 is 15 residues long. Trimming removed 5 bases from V and 4 bases from J; junction bases left unmatched: 10. CDR3 region: CASSTRQGPIYGYTF. DNA for the CDR3: TGTGCCAGCAGTACCCGACAGGGCCCCATCTATGGCTACACCTTC.

The J gene is TRBJ1-1, the V gene TRBV14, with a possible D match to TRBD1 (5 bases). The CDR3 runs to 15 residues. The V gene lost 2 bases and the J gene lost 5 bases, with 15 bases spanning the gap. Germline values: CDR1 SGHDN, CDR2 FVKESK. As DNA, the CDR3 is TGTGCCAGCAGCCAATGGGGGGGGTACTATACTGAAGCTTTCTTT. Its translation: CASSQWGGYYTEAFF.

The chain is built from TRBV5-4 and TRBJ2-1; 11 positions match TRBD2. Trimming removed 0 bases from V and 9 bases from J; junction bases left unmatched: 5. The CDR3 is 15 residues long. Germline V gene sequence: CDR1 SGHNT, CDR2 YYREEE (reference sequence). CDR3 sequence reads: CASSLELAGVGEQFF. The CDR3 bases are TGTGCCAGCAGCTTGGAACTAGCGGGAGTTGGTGAGCAGTTCTTC. Variable domain in full (rest from reference TRBV5-4 and TRBJ2-1): ETGVTQSPTHLIKTRGQQVTLRCSSQSGHNTVSWYQQALGQGPQFIFQYYREEENGRGNFPPRFSGLQFPNYSSELNVNALELDDSALYLCASSLELAGVGEQFFGPGTRLTVL.

The V and J genes are TRBV27 and TRBJ2-5; TRBD1 aligns across 12 bases. V lost 6 bases, J lost 6 bases, and 8 bases stayed unmatched. Looked up from germline, CDR1 is MNHEY and CDR2 is SMNVEV (reference sequence). This CDR3 region has 15 residues. In DNA form, the CDR3 reads TGTGCCAGCAGAGCGGCGGGACAGGGGGCGCAGACCCAGTACTTC. This sequence encodes CASRAAGQGAQTQYF.

CDR3: CASGGGSPGNQPQHF. Written as DNA, the CDR3 is TGTGCCAGCGGGGGGGGCAGCCCAGGGAATCAGCCCCAGCATTTT. This sequence joins TRBV2 and TRBJ1-5; D perhaps matches TRBD1 (6 bases). The CDR3 length is 15 residues. From germline, CDR1 is SNHLY and CDR2 FYNNEI. With 8 bases removed from V and 4 bases from J, the gap between germline ends came to 18 bases.

CDR3: CASSLGTTTEAFF. CDR3 bases: TGTGCCAGCAGCTTAGGTACAACCACTGAAGCTTTCTTT. The V and J genes are TRBV7-9 and TRBJ1-1; D is unresolved. Germline V lookup: CDR1 SEHNR, CDR2 FQNEAQ (reference sequence). The V gene lost 1 base and the J gene lost 4 bases, with 7 bases spanning the gap. The CDR3 has 13 amino acids.

The genes are TRBV11-2 and TRBJ1-6, with D uncertain. Deletions cut 0 bases from V and 8 bases from J, with 5 bases between. Germline V gene data show CDR1 as SGHAT and CDR2 as FQNNGV. The CDR3 contains 13 residues. The CDR3 region is CASSLDEDSPLHF. Here the CDR3 DNA reads TGTGCCAGCAGCTTAGATGAGGATTCACCCCTCCACTTT.

The chain joins TRBV28 to TRBJ1-4; D perhaps matches TRBD1 (6 bases). The CDR3 is made up of 12 amino acids. Germline values: CDR1 MDHEN, CDR2 SYDVKM. The ends were cut back, 4 bases at V and 6 bases at J, with 6 bases in the middle. The CDR3 sequence: CASSYRDEKLFF. The CDR3 bases are TGTGCCAGCAGTTACAGGGATGAAAAACTGTTTTTT.